This TCR beta chain was identified during a study of blood T cells in healthy people across ages. This clonotype has more than one count but fewer than ten. The antigen is not known. V shed 4 bases and J shed 7 bases, with 16 bases lying between them. The CDR3 length is 14 residues. Alongside a J-beta primer mix, a sample-barcoded 5' primer served in a second PCR lasting about 6 to 11 cycles. MiXCR was run by TCRdb on the 5' RACE reads, yielding one entry per CDR3 protein. The sample includes 1.5 million to 2 million distinct CDR3 sequences, about 50% of them seen just once. Healthy Caucasian individuals from Russia aged about 6 to 95 were enrolled as donors. Peripheral blood samples of 7.5 to 10 milliliters were drawn from each donor. Regarding the study as a whole: Estimates of total diversity, which came from one million sequenced T cells, were considered to be underestimates. A roughly linear fall in TCR beta diversity per million T cells was seen with increasing age.

This chain uses TRBV12-3 or TRBV12-4 with TRBJ1-2, with D possibly being TRBD1 (5 bases). Sequenced: blood. This clonotype originated in a middle-aged woman in good health. In DNA form, the CDR3 reads TGTGCCAGCAGTTCAAGACAGAGGTTGGGTGGCTACACCTTC. This encodes CASSSRQRLGGYTF.